A single sample is the source of the 2 T cell receptor beta chains below, sequenced in a study of regulatory T cells in long-lasting Graves disease. Through Arm-PCR of CDR3 regions and iRepertoire HTBI primers, TCR beta libraries were built. Using its own MiXCR run on the multiplex PCR reads, TCRdb lists one record per CDR3 protein. The sample holds around 460,000 distinct CDR3 sequences, about 20% seen once. Time point described: persistent/refractory GD, antithyroid drugs over 5 years with positive TRAb. Making the TCR library involved RNA that had been extracted from PBMCs. Sequenced material: peripheral blood mononuclear cells (PBMCs), taken when the disease was refractory, from a patient treated with antithyroid drugs. The receptors derive from a female donor with Graves disease.

As to this clonotype: This may stem from a read error, because a much larger clone lies one nucleotide away. The chain has TRBV2 and TRBJ1-2; D is unclear. CDR1 is SNHLY and CDR2 is FYNNEI in the germline V gene. Trimming left V 6 bases short and J 5 bases short, with 13 bases between. The CDR3 spans 13 residues. The CDR3: CASSQVRGYGYTF. CDR3 DNA sequence: TGTGCCAGCAGCCAAGTTCGCGGGTATGGCTACACCTTC.

This clonotype came up many times. The V gene is TRBV28, the J gene TRBJ1-2; D remains ambiguous. Trimming removed 5 bases from V and 8 bases from J, with 21 bases in between. The length of the CDR3 is 15 residues. Germline CDR1 MDHEN, CDR2 SYDVKM. CDR3 coding DNA: TGTGCCAGCAGTCGGAGCCCGAGGGTGTCGGGAGGCTACACCTTC. Translation: CASSRSPRVSGGYTF.